This record covers a single T cell receptor (beta chain). With 2 bases clipped from V and 10 bases from J, the junction kept 8 bases outside the gene matches. Germline assignment: CDR1 MNHEY and CDR2 SVGAGI. This CDR3 contains 16 residues. The data were taken from a study of blood T cell repertoires in COVID-19. About the study: T cells, B-cell-depleted T cells, or PBMCs provided the cDNA or gDNA that served as material.

Here immunoSEQ multiplex PCR was the method, and the copy in TCRdb shows in-frame clones only, minus some. The data contain roughly 150,000 clones, around 80% of them singletons. The sample consisted of peripheral blood. The receptor's source is a woman in her forties or fifties in a cohort sampled during active or convalescent COVID-19. V is TRBV6-5 and J is TRBJ1-6; 10 bases map to TRBD1. CDR3 nucleotides: TGTGCCAGCAGTTACAATTCCGGGACAGGGGAATCACCCCTCCACTTT. The encoded protein is CASSYNSGTGESPLHF.